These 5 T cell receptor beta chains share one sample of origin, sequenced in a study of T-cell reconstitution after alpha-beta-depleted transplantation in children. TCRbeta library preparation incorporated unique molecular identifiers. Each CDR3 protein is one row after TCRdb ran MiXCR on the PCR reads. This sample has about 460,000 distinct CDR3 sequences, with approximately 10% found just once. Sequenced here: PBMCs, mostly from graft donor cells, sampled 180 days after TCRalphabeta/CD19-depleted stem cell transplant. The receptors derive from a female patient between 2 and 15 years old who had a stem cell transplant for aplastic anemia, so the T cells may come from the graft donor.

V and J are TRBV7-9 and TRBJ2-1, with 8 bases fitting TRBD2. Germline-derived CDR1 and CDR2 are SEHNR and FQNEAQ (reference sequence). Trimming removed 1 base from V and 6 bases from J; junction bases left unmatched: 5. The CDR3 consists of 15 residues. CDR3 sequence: CASSLVSGAPNEQFF. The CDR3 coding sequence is TGTGCCAGCAGCTTAGTTAGCGGGGCGCCCAATGAGCAGTTCTTC.

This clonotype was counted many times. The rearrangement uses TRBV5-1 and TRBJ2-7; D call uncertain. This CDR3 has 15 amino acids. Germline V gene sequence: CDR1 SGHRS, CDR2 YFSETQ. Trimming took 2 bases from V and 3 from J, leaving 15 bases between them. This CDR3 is CASSFLPGRHYEQYF. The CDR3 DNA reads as TGCGCCAGCAGCTTCCTCCCTGGCCGGCACTACGAGCAGTACTTC.

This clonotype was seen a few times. The CDR3 coding sequence is TGTGCCAGCAGCTTAGAGACTGGGACAGGCTTCTCTGAGCAGTTCTTC. Translation gives CASSLETGTGFSEQFF. The chain couples TRBV7-3 to TRBJ2-1; 8 nucleotides align to TRBD1. The V gene's germline CDR1 is SGHTA and CDR2 FQGTGA. The CDR3 extends over 16 amino acids. J gave up 9 bases and V 2 bases, and 12 bases lay outside the gene matches.

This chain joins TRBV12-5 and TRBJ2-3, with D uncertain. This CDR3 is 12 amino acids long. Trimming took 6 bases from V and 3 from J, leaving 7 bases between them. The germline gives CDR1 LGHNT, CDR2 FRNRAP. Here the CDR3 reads CASGTVTDTQYF. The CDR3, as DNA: TGTGCTAGTGGAACGGTAACAGATACGCAGTATTTT.

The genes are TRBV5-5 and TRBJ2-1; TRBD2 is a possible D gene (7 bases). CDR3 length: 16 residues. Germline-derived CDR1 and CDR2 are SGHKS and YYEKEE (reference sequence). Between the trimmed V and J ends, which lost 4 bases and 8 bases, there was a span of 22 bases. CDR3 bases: TGTGCCAGCAGCGTTAACCCTAGGGGGGGCTGGGATGAGCAGTTCTTC. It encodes CASSVNPRGGWDEQFF.